This TCR beta chain was sequenced in a study of regulatory T cells. Study outcomes and limitations: In patients, unique TRB V-J pairs were restricted and V/J usage skewed, especially in Tregs. In CD3G-deficient patients, conventional CD4+ T cells were enriched for hydrophobic CDR3 residues at positions 6 and 7.

The PCR used 52 TRBV and 13 TRBJ primers. Produced via immunoSEQ multiplex PCR; TCRdb's table is partial and in-frame only. The sample lists tens of thousands of clones, roughly 93% occurring once. On this clone itself: The target antigen is unknown.

Germline V gives CDR1 LNHDA, CDR2 SQIVND (reference sequence). This CDR3 region has 16 residues. V lost 10 bases to trimming and J lost 7 bases; unmatched junction nucleotides: 17. The chain uses TRBV19 and TRBJ2-3, with 10 nucleotides matching TRBD2. The sample was conventional CD4+ T cells sorted from blood. The TCR was taken from a child between 2 and 9 years old with CD3G deficiency. CDR3 region: CATLWASGSILNTQYF. The CDR3 bases are TGTGCCACCCTGTGGGCTAGCGGGAGTATTTTAAATACGCAGTATTTT.